The 24 T cell receptor beta chains presented below share a single source sample, sequenced in a study of T cells after yellow fever vaccination. From the 5' RACE reads, TCRdb called clonotypes with MiXCR, one entry per CDR3 protein. Of 250,000 to 300,000 distinct CDR3 sequences detected, about 5.2% appear once; the ten largest clones hold under 3.5%. Sample: CD4+ T cells sorted from PBMCs, taken on the day of the yellow fever booster vaccination. The receptors shown here come from a man aged 18 to 30 who received the YFV17D yellow fever vaccine.

This clonotype was counted many times. The J gene is TRBJ2-7, the V gene TRBV2; TRBD1 agrees at 8 bases. Germline CDR1 reads SNHLY; CDR2 reads FYNNEI. The CDR3 runs 14 residues. V lost 2 bases, J lost 9 bases, and 9 bases stayed unmatched. CDR3 residues: CASSESPGGIRQYV. DNA of the CDR3: TGTGCCAGCAGTGAATCTCCAGGGGGCATTCGGCAGTACGTC.

In this sample, this clonotype turned up many times. V is TRBV7-2 and J is TRBJ1-4, with D maybe TRBD1 (5 bases). Trimming left V 5 bases short and J 4 bases short, with 11 bases between. CDR1 SGHTA and CDR2 FQGNSA come from the germline V gene. The CDR3 consists of 14 residues. Here the CDR3 reads CASSPRQINEKLFF. CDR3 nucleotides: TGTGCCAGCAGCCCTCGACAGATTAATGAAAAACTGTTTTTT. Supplemented by reference TRBV7-2 and TRBJ1-4, the full variable domain reads GAGVSQSPSNKVTEKGKDVELRCDPISGHTALYWYRQSLGQGLEFLIYFQGNSAPDKSGLPSDRFSAERTGGSVSTLTIQRTQQEDSAVYLCASSPRQINEKLFFGSGTQLSVL.

This chain uses TRBV18 with TRBJ2-4; TRBD1 is a possible D gene (6 bases). Germline assignment: CDR1 KGHSH and CDR2 LQKENI. The CDR3 spans 15 residues. Trimming took 5 bases from V and 1 from J, leaving 12 bases between them. CDR3 DNA sequence: TGTGCCAGCTCAGACAACCAGGGGGCCAAAAACATTCAGTACTTC. Amino acid sequence: CASSDNQGAKNIQYF.

This clonotype was counted a few times. This chain links TRBV29-1 with TRBJ1-6, with D unclear. V was shortened by 6 bases and J by 0 bases, with 12 bases between the two germline ends. The CDR3 has 15 residues. Germline loops: CDR1 SQVTM, CDR2 ANQGSEA. The CDR3, as DNA: TGCAGCGTCCGCCATGGGAGCTCCTATAATTCACCCCTCCACTTT. It yields the protein CSVRHGSSYNSPLHF.

The V and J genes are TRBV20-1 and TRBJ1-4; D unresolved. Germline V gene lookup returns CDR1 DFQATT and CDR2 SNEGSKA (reference sequence). This CDR3 has 11 amino acids. V lost 3 bases and J 8 bases, leaving 7 bases between the germline ends. In DNA, the CDR3 is TGCAGTGCTAGGAGTGGGGAAAAACTGTTTTTT. Its translation is CSARSGEKLFF.

The CDR3 spells CASSRGGANLGEQYV. DNA for the CDR3: TGTGCCAGCAGCAGGGGGGGGGCTAATTTGGGCGAGCAGTACGTC. V is TRBV28 and J is TRBJ2-7, with D perhaps matching TRBD1 or TRBD2 (7 bases each). The CDR3 totals 15 residues. Trimming removed 6 bases at V and 6 bases at J, with 21 bases between. Germline V lookup: CDR1 MDHEN, CDR2 SYDVKM.

The chain carries TRBV10-3 and TRBJ1-2; perhaps TRBD1 as D (6 bases). CDR3 length equals 15 residues. The V and J ends lost 4 bases and 4 bases respectively, with 16 bases between them. CDR1 is ENHRY, CDR2 SYGVKD, per germline. The CDR3, as DNA: TGTGCCATCAGTGGGCTGGGGCAGGGGAGCTATGGCTACACCTTC. Residues: CAISGLGQGSYGYTF.

This clonotype was seen a few times. This chain joins TRBV13 and TRBJ2-7, with D tentatively TRBD1 (6 bases). The CDR3 loop spans 15 amino acids. CDR1 is PRHDT and CDR2 is FYEKMQ in the germline V gene (reference sequence). V gave up 4 bases and J gave up 3 bases, with 16 bases separating them. The CDR3 nucleotides read TGTGCCAGCAGCTCCTCCCCGACAGGCTTCTACGAGCAGTACTTC. Translated, it gives CASSSSPTGFYEQYF.

This clonotype was observed many times. V usage is TRBV11-2 and J usage is TRBJ2-1; TRBD2 agrees at 11 bases. The CDR3 totals 16 residues. Germline CDR1 SGHAT, CDR2 FQNNGV. With 3 bases clipped from V and 2 bases from J, the junction kept 3 bases outside the gene matches. This CDR3 reads CASSFLSGGAYNEQFF. Written as DNA, the CDR3 is TGTGCCAGCAGCTTCCTTAGCGGGGGGGCCTACAATGAGCAGTTCTTC.

There are many counts of this clonotype. The J gene is TRBJ2-3, the V gene TRBV5-1, with 10 bases matching TRBD1. V lost 1 base, J lost 4 bases, and 9 bases stayed unmatched. The germline V gene has CDR1 SGHRS and CDR2 YFSETQ. The CDR3 runs to 17 residues. As DNA, the CDR3 is TGCGCCAGCAGCTTGTACATCGGGACAGGGGTGGCAGATACGCAGTATTTT. This codes for CASSLYIGTGVADTQYF.

This clonotype was picked up many times. CDR3 sequence reads: CASSQGGEQYV. CDR3 nucleotides: TGTGCCAGCAGCCAGGGCGGCGAGCAGTACGTC. V and J are TRBV3-1 and TRBJ2-7; D gene unclear. The germline CDR1 and CDR2 sequences are LGHDT and YNNKEL (reference sequence). The CDR3 loop spans 11 amino acids. Between the trimmed V and J ends, which lost 3 bases and 6 bases, there was a span of 6 bases.

The chain employs TRBV27 and TRBJ2-5; a possible D gene is TRBD2 (5 bases). V lost 5 bases and J lost 5, with 12 bases in between. The CDR3 runs 13 residues. CDR1 is MNHEY, CDR2 SMNVEV, per germline (reference sequence). The chain's CDR3 is CASSPPAGETQYF. Here the CDR3 DNA reads TGTGCCAGCAGTCCCCCGGCGGGCGAGACCCAGTACTTC.

Ten or more counts support this clonotype. The chain carries TRBV11-2 and TRBJ1-3; D is unclear. The CDR3 totals 15 residues. V lost 0 bases and J lost 4, with 10 bases in between. Germline V gene sequence: CDR1 SGHAT, CDR2 FQNNGV. The chain's CDR3 is CASSLEAAGGNTIYF. DNA for the CDR3: TGTGCCAGCAGCTTAGAGGCCGCCGGGGGAAACACCATATATTTT.

Ten or more counts support this clonotype. The chain links TRBV4-3 to TRBJ2-7; 13 bases match TRBD2. Germline CDR1 is LGHNA and CDR2 is YSLEER. Trimming removed 1 base from V and 4 bases from J; junction bases left unmatched: 13. This CDR3 is 19 amino acids long. CDR3 nucleotides: TGCGCCAGCAGCCAAGGACTAGCGGGGGGCGTGGGTATCGGATACGAGCAGTACTTC. Encoded protein: CASSQGLAGGVGIGYEQYF.

The chain recombines TRBV5-1 with TRBJ2-7; the D gene is possibly TRBD1 (6 bases). Germline V lookup: CDR1 SGHRS, CDR2 YFSETQ. CDR3 size: 15 residues. Trimming took off 2 bases at V and 3 bases at J, with 15 bases between the two ends. CDR3 sequence reads: CASSFRAGASYEQYF. The CDR3 DNA is TGCGCCAGCAGCTTTCGGGCAGGGGCCAGCTACGAGCAGTACTTC.

This chain connects TRBV6-4 to TRBJ2-7; D ambiguous. The V and J ends lost 6 bases and 3 bases respectively, with 9 bases between them. CDR3 size: 12 residues. Germline-derived CDR1 and CDR2 are MRHNA and SNTAGT. The CDR3 is CASRDGYYEQYV. CDR3 sequence (DNA): TGTGCCAGCAGAGACGGTTACTACGAGCAGTACGTC.

This clonotype has more than one count but fewer than ten. The chain employs TRBV20-1 and TRBJ2-7; possible D gene TRBD1, 5 bases. V lost 4 bases and J lost 0, with 10 bases in between. Germline CDR1 and CDR2: DFQATT and SNEGSKA (reference sequence). This CDR3 has 13 residues. CDR3 coding DNA: TGCAGTGCTACAGGACAAAGCTCCTACGAGCAGTACTTC. Its protein product is CSATGQSSYEQYF.

This clonotype has only a few counts. The gene calls are TRBV20-1 and TRBJ2-5; no clear D gene. Germline V gene data show CDR1 as DFQATT and CDR2 as SNEGSKA (reference sequence). This CDR3 is built from 11 residues. The DNA for the CDR3 is TGCAGCGAAATAGAGTTTGGGACCCAGTACTTC. This translates into CSEIEFGTQYF.

J is TRBJ2-2 and V is TRBV5-1, with D perhaps TRBD1 (6 bases). The CDR3 sequence is 16 residues long. Per germline, CDR1 SGHRS and CDR2 YFSETQ. Deletions cut 0 bases from V and 9 bases from J, with 18 bases between. The CDR3 reads CASSLGTPQGAWELFF. As DNA, the CDR3 is TGCGCCAGCAGCTTGGGGACTCCACAGGGTGCATGGGAGCTGTTTTTT.

This clonotype was detected many times. The chain employs TRBV20-1 and TRBJ1-2; maybe TRBD1 (5 bases). The CDR3 is 14 amino acids. V lost 5 bases and J 1 base, leaving 14 bases between the germline ends. Germline V gene data show CDR1 as DFQATT and CDR2 as SNEGSKA (reference sequence). The CDR3 spells CSAPSGTVNYGYTF. CDR3 in DNA: TGCAGTGCTCCAAGCGGGACGGTTAACTATGGCTACACCTTC.

As DNA, the CDR3 is TGTGCCAGCAATGAAAGACAGCACCTTAACTATGGCTACACCTTC. Its translation is CASNERQHLNYGYTF. V usage is TRBV6-2 or TRBV6-3 and J usage is TRBJ1-2, with D maybe TRBD1 (5 bases). V was trimmed by 7 bases and J by 1 base, leaving 16 bases between them. In germline, CDR1 is MNHEY, CDR2 SVGEGT. The CDR3 length is 15 residues.

This clonotype was found many times. The chain recombines TRBV18 with TRBJ2-7; TRBD1 aligns across 12 bases. V lost 2 bases, J lost 5 bases, and 1 base stayed unmatched. Per germline, CDR1 KGHSH and CDR2 LQKENI. The CDR3 consists of 14 residues. CDR3 region: CASSPGTGGDEQYF. CDR3 coding DNA: TGTGCCAGCTCACCAGGGACAGGGGGCGACGAGCAGTACTTC.

This clonotype turned up a few times. This chain links TRBV5-6 with TRBJ2-2, with D unclear. This CDR3 is 15 amino acids long. Looked up from germline, CDR1 is SGHDT and CDR2 is YYEEEE. V was trimmed by 4 bases and J by 5 bases, leaving 15 bases between them. The CDR3 nucleotides are TGTGCCAGCAGCCCATTAGGTCAGGAAACCGGGGAGCTGTTTTTT. Protein sequence: CASSPLGQETGELFF.

The V call is TRBV30, the J call TRBJ2-2; 7 bases line up with TRBD1. The CDR3 is 15 amino acids. Germline V gene sequence: CDR1 GTSNPN, CDR2 SVGIG (reference sequence). Germline trimming cut 0 bases from V and 4 bases from J; bases unmatched to any gene: 5. CDR3 loop: CAWSVGSGGTGELFF. The CDR3 coding sequence is TGTGCCTGGAGTGTAGGGTCAGGGGGCACCGGGGAGCTGTTTTTT. The entire variable domain, with the rest obtained from reference TRBV30 and TRBJ2-2, is as follows: SQTIHQWPATLVQPVGSPLSLECTVEGTSNPNLYWYRQAAGRGLQLLFYSVGIGQISSEVPQNLSASRPQDRQFILSSKKLLLSDSGFYLCAWSVGSGGTGELFFGEGSRLTVL.